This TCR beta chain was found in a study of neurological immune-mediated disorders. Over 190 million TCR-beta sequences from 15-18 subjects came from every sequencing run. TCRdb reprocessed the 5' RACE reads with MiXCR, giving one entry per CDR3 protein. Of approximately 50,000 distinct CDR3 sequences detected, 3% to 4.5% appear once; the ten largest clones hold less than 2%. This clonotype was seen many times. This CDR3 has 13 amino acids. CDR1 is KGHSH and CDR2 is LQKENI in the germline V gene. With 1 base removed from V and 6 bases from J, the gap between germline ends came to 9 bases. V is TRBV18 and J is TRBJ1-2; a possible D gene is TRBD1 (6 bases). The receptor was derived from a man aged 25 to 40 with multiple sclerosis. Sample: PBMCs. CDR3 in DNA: TGTGCCAGCTCACCACACAGGGAGGATGGCTACACCTTC. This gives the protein CASSPHREDGYTF. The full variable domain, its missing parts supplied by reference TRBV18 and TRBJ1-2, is NAGVMQNPRHLVRRRGQEARLRCSPMKGHSHVYWYRQLPEEGLKFMVYLQKENIIDESGMPKERFSAEFPKEGPSILRIQQVVRGDSAAYFCASSPHREDGYTFGSGTRLTVV.